Following are 10 T cell receptor beta chains from one sample sequenced in a study of regulatory T cells in long-lasting Graves disease. Time point in this sample: persistent/refractory GD, antithyroid drugs over 5 years with positive TRAb. Researchers made the TCR library from RNA that was extracted from PBMCs. CDR3 regions were amplified by Arm-PCR using iRepertoire HTBI primers to build TCR beta libraries. TCRdb recomputed calls from the multiplex PCR reads with MiXCR, one row per CDR3 protein. The sample has approximately 400,000 distinct CDR3 sequences, about 20% seen once. The sequences come from peripheral blood mononuclear cells (PBMCs), collected when the disease was refractory, from a patient treated with antithyroid drugs. Receptors were obtained from a female donor with Graves disease.

This clonotype appeared a few times. The chain joins TRBV28 to TRBJ2-2, with D possibly matching TRBD1 (5 bases). CDR3 length equals 15 residues. The V and J ends lost 2 bases and 1 base respectively, with 8 bases between them. Germline CDR1 and CDR2: MDHEN and SYDVKM. The CDR3 DNA reads TGTGCCAGCAGTTTAGCCGACAGGAACACCGGGGAGCTGTTTTTT. Its translation: CASSLADRNTGELFF.

This clonotype came up a few times. The V call is TRBV7-2, the J call TRBJ2-2, with 11 nucleotides matching TRBD2. The CDR3 is 16 amino acids. The V segment lost 5 bases and the J segment 2 bases; nucleotides outside the gene matches: 4. CDR1 and CDR2 from the germline V gene are SGHTA and FQGNSA. The CDR3 loop reads CASSVTSGKNTGELFF. The CDR3 DNA sequence: TGTGCCAGCAGCGTGACTAGCGGGAAAAACACCGGGGAGCTGTTTTTT.

This clonotype was detected many times. The CDR3 loop reads CASRYDRGLNTEAFF. CDR3 coding DNA: TGTGCCAGCAGGTACGACAGGGGGCTTAACACTGAAGCTTTCTTT. The chain joins TRBV28 to TRBJ1-1, with 10 bases matching TRBD1. CDR1 MDHEN and CDR2 SYDVKM come from the germline V gene. The trim removed 6 bases at V and 2 bases at J, leaving 6 bases unmatched. The CDR3 contains 15 residues. The variable domain in full, completed from reference TRBV28 and TRBJ1-1, reads DVKVTQSSRYLVKRTGEKVFLECVQDMDHENMFWYRQDPGLGLRLIYFSYDVKMKEKGDIPEGYSVSREKKERFSLILESASTNQTSMYLCASRYDRGLNTEAFFGQGTRLTVV.

A single count supports this clonotype. The chain joins TRBV20-1 to TRBJ2-5; unclear D gene. CDR1 and CDR2 (germline): DFQATT, SNEGSKA (reference sequence). V dropped 4 bases and J dropped 1 base, with 10 bases sitting between them. The CDR3 extends over 13 amino acids. The CDR3 loop reads CSAKKQAQETQYF. CDR3 coding DNA: TGCAGTGCTAAAAAGCAGGCCCAAGAGACCCAGTACTTC.

This clonotype has at least ten counts. The CDR3 bases are TGCAGCGCCACGACAGGAATTGGGGCCAAAAACATTCAGTACTTC. It specifies CSATTGIGAKNIQYF. The chain recombines TRBV29-1 with TRBJ2-4, with D perhaps matching TRBD1 (6 bases). V dropped 7 bases and J dropped 1 base, with 17 bases sitting between them. The CDR3 sequence is 15 residues long. Looked up from germline, CDR1 is SQVTM and CDR2 is ANQGSEA.

A few counts support this clonotype. V gene TRBV29-1 combines with J gene TRBJ2-7; no definite D call. The length of the CDR3 is 13 residues. Trimming stripped 4 bases from V and 0 bases from J, with 10 bases between. Per the germline V gene, CDR1 is SQVTM and CDR2 is ANQGSEA. CDR3 amino acids: CSVGQEISYEQYF. The DNA of the CDR3 is TGCAGCGTTGGGCAGGAGATCTCCTACGAGCAGTACTTC.

This clonotype was observed many times. Here the CDR3 DNA reads TGTGCCAGCAGCGTAGACGTCTCAGGGCATGAAAAACTGTTTTTT. It translates to CASSVDVSGHEKLFF. V and J are TRBV9 and TRBJ1-4; tentative D call: TRBD1 (5 bases). This CDR3 is built from 15 residues. Trimming shortened V by 0 bases and J by 6 bases, and 12 bases separated the two germline ends. Germline CDR1 SGDLS, CDR2 YYNGEE.

V is TRBV10-3 and J is TRBJ2-7, with 9 nucleotides matching TRBD2. The V and J ends lost 10 bases and 0 bases, in that order; junction bases with no gene match: 7. The CDR3 has 14 residues. Germline CDR1 reads ENHRY; CDR2 reads SYGVKD. CDR3 residues: CATQRLAASYEQYF. The CDR3 coding sequence is TGTGCCACCCAAAGACTAGCGGCCTCCTACGAGCAGTACTTC.

The DNA for the CDR3 is TGTGCCAGCAGCCCCGTTGCCTTATTTGGGCAGGGCGGCTACGAGCAGTACTTC. Its protein product is CASSPVALFGQGGYEQYF. This chain connects TRBV3-1 to TRBJ2-7; TRBD1 is a possible D gene (5 bases). Germline V gives CDR1 LGHDT, CDR2 YNNKEL (reference sequence). Trimming shortened V by 4 bases and J by 3 bases, and 25 bases separated the two germline ends. This CDR3 spans 18 amino acids.

V gene TRBV6-1 combines with J gene TRBJ1-2, with D hard to call. Germline CDR1 reads MNHNS; CDR2 reads SASEGT. CDR3 length: 13 residues. V shed 6 bases and J shed 3 bases, with 11 bases lying between them. The CDR3 nucleotides read TGTGCCAGCAGCCCGACGGATTACTATGGCTACACCTTC. Its translation is CASSPTDYYGYTF.